The 10 T cell receptor beta chains below all came from one sample that was sequenced in a study of T cell responses to AZD1222 COVID-19 vaccine. Repertoires were generated with immunoSEQ multiplex PCR, while TCRdb's copy carries only in-frame clones and drops some. This sample yields around 86,000 clones, of which 90% are seen a single time; 8.4% belongs to the top ten. Sequencing used peripheral blood, obtained on day 0 of AZD1222 vaccination. Source of these receptors: an adult in good health.

The rearrangement uses TRBV9 and TRBJ1-4; D remains unclear. Trimming removed 3 bases at V and 6 bases at J, with 15 bases between. Germline V gene lookup returns CDR1 SGDLS and CDR2 YYNGEE. The CDR3 runs to 15 residues. The CDR3 nucleotides read TGTGCCAGCAGCGGGACCGATACTATCCATGAAAAACTGTTTTTT. This gives the protein CASSGTDTIHEKLFF.

This clone was observed a handful of times. This rearrangement joins TRBV5-1 to TRBJ2-2; D may correspond to TRBD1 or TRBD2 (5 bases each). The CDR3 runs 14 residues. V lost 4 bases and J 5 bases, leaving 12 bases between the germline ends. Per the germline V gene, CDR1 is SGHRS and CDR2 is YFSETQ. CDR3 DNA: TGCGCCAGCAGCACGGGACCCAATACCGGGGAGCTGTTTTTT. Amino acids: CASSTGPNTGELFF.

The chain couples TRBV19 to TRBJ2-6; weak D call: TRBD2 (6 bases). The germline V gene has CDR1 LNHDA and CDR2 SQIVND (reference sequence). Trimming shortened V by 3 bases and J by 7 bases, and 19 bases separated the two germline ends. The CDR3 consists of 17 residues. The CDR3 region has the DNA TGTGCCAGTAGTATGGAAGAGGGCTATGCGGGAGCCAACGTCCTGACTTTC. This sequence encodes CASSMEEGYAGANVLTF.

V is TRBV5-8 and J is TRBJ2-3; 10 bases fit TRBD1. CDR1 and CDR2 from the germline V gene are SGHTS and YDEGEE. The length of the CDR3 is 15 residues. J lost 5 bases, V lost 3 bases, and 6 bases had no gene match. CDR3 sequence (DNA): TGTGCCAGCAGCTCCGGGACAGGGGTTATAGATACGCAGTATTTT. It yields the protein CASSSGTGVIDTQYF.

The V gene is TRBV19, the J gene TRBJ2-5, with 7 bases lining up with TRBD1. CDR1 is LNHDA, CDR2 SQIVND, per germline (reference sequence). This CDR3 spans 15 amino acids. J was trimmed by 1 base and V by 7 bases; bases with no gene match: 9. CDR3 sequence (DNA): TGTGCCAGTAAGACCCCAGGACAGGCCCAAGAGACCCAGTACTTC. This translates into CASKTPGQAQETQYF. Full variable domain (remainder filled in from reference TRBV19 and TRBJ2-5): DGGITQSPKYLFRKEGQNVTLSCEQNLNHDAMYWYRQDPGQGLRLIYYSQIVNDFQKGDIAEGYSVSREKKESFPLTVTSAQKNPTAFYLCASKTPGQAQETQYFGPGTRLLVL.

This clone was counted only a few times. The V and J genes are TRBV6-2 or TRBV6-3 and TRBJ1-5; no definite D call. The germline CDR1 and CDR2 sequences are MNHEY and SVGEGT. V dropped 5 bases and J dropped 7 bases, with 12 bases sitting between them. The CDR3 length is 13 residues. The CDR3 loop reads CASSEENLQPQHF. CDR3 nucleotide sequence: TGTGCCAGCAGTGAGGAGAACCTCCAGCCCCAGCATTTT.

This sequence joins TRBV28 and TRBJ1-6; D remains unclear. This CDR3 is built from 13 residues. The V and J ends lost 6 bases and 2 bases respectively, with 5 bases between them. The germline V gene has CDR1 MDHEN and CDR2 SYDVKM. The CDR3 bases are TGTGCCAGCAGACTACCCTATAATTCACCCCTCCACTTT. Its protein is CASRLPYNSPLHF.

The chain recombines TRBV6-2 or TRBV6-3 with TRBJ2-3; 7 nucleotides agree with TRBD2. The CDR3 runs to 17 residues. Germline CDR1 reads MNHEY; CDR2 reads SVGEGT. With 2 bases clipped from V and 2 bases from J, the junction kept 10 bases outside the gene matches. The CDR3 sequence is CASSYRAGEESTDTQYF. The CDR3 DNA reads TGTGCCAGCAGTTACCGTGCGGGGGAAGAATCCACAGATACGCAGTATTTT.

This chain links TRBV7-9 with TRBJ1-2; 8 nucleotides match TRBD1. The V segment lost 5 bases and the J segment 6 bases; nucleotides outside the gene matches: 8. Germline V gene sequence: CDR1 SEHNR, CDR2 FQNEAQ (reference sequence). The CDR3 runs 14 residues. The CDR3 nucleotides are TGTGCCAGCAGCCAAGGACAGGGCGCGCATGGCTACACCTTC. Amino acids: CASSQGQGAHGYTF.

This clone appeared a few times. The V gene is TRBV13, the J gene TRBJ1-1; unclear D gene. With 8 bases removed from V and 4 bases from J, the gap between germline ends came to 11 bases. Germline CDR1 and CDR2: PRHDT and FYEKMQ (reference sequence). CDR3 length: 12 amino acids. The CDR3 coding sequence is TGTGCCAGCGTAGGGAGACGCACTGAAGCTTTCTTT. This encodes CASVGRRTEAFF.